This is a list of T cell receptor beta chains from one sample in a study of cytomegalovirus exposure and HLA in healthy donors. Sequencing was performed with immunoSEQ multiplex PCR; in TCRdb, only in-frame clones are kept and a portion is missing. The sample contains fewer than 200,000 clones, roughly 80% of which appear only once. Sequences were obtained from PBMCs. The receptors were sampled from a man younger than 35 in good health and CMV-seropositive. Both conserved end residues are part of each CDR3. The D gene is left open where the match is weak. A clone size is listed for some rows: how often the clone was seen (once, few, many), or a class if it is expanded.

cdr3_aa cdr3_nt j_call d_call v_call clone_size cdr3_length
CAVTPGRDSYEQYF TGTGCCGTCACTCCCGGCAGGGACTCCTACGAGCAGTACTTC TRBJ2-7 NA TRBV6-1 NA 14
CASSDQGTNSPLHF TGTGCCAGCAGTGACCAGGGTACGAATTCACCCCTCCACTTT TRBJ1-6 NA TRBV6-4 NA 14
CASSPGFSGANVLTF TGTGCCAGCAGCCCGGGATTTTCTGGGGCCAACGTCCTGACTTTC TRBJ2-6 NA TRBV7-8 NA 15
CASSRLAGENEQFF TGCGCCAGCAGCCGACTAGCGGGAGAAAATGAGCAGTTCTTC TRBJ2-1 TRBD2 TRBV5-1 NA 14
CASSQDRTGRTEAFF TGTGCCAGCAGCCAAGATCGGACAGGGAGGACTGAAGCTTTCTTT TRBJ1-1 TRBD1 TRBV4-2 NA 15
CSAGPQETQYF TGCAGCGCAGGGCCACAAGAGACCCAGTACTTC TRBJ2-5 NA TRBV29-1 NA 11
CASSLAGGIYNEQFF TGTGCCAGCAGCTTAGCGGGGGGGATATACAATGAGCAGTTCTTC TRBJ2-1 TRBD2 TRBV7-7 NA 15
CASSQELAGPDTQYF TGCGCCAGCAGCCAAGAACTAGCGGGGCCAGATACGCAGTATTTT TRBJ2-3 TRBD2 TRBV4-3 NA 15
CASSVDPTYEQYF TGTGCCAGCAGCGTAGACCCTACCTACGAGCAGTACTTC TRBJ2-7 NA TRBV9 NA 13
CASSLDLGTGELFF TGTGCCAGCAGCTTAGACCTCGGGACCGGGGAGCTGTTTTTT TRBJ2-2 NA TRBV7-7 NA 14
CASSFAGNTGELFF TGCGCCAGCAGCTTCGCGGGCAACACCGGGGAGCTGTTTTTT TRBJ2-2 NA TRBV5-1 NA 14
CASSSETQYF TGTGCCAGCAGTTCTGAGACCCAGTACTTC TRBJ2-5 NA TRBV28 NA 10
CASSSVVTGELFF TGCGCCAGCAGCTCGGTAGTGACCGGGGAGCTGTTTTTT TRBJ2-2 NA TRBV5-1 NA 13
CASSLDRTGNTIYF TGTGCCAGCAGCCTCGACAGAACTGGAAACACCATATATTTT TRBJ1-3 NA TRBV11-2 NA 14
CASSLGVAPPSDTQYF TGTGCCAGCAGCTTAGGGGTAGCCCCTCCCTCAGATACGCAGTATTTT TRBJ2-3 NA TRBV7-2 NA 16
CASSVGGSSYEQYF TGTGCCAGCAGTGTGGGCGGGAGTTCCTACGAGCAGTACTTC TRBJ2-7 TRBD2 TRBV6-1 NA 14
CASTPLGGSYNSPLHF TGTGCCAGCACCCCCCTGGGGGGCTCCTATAATTCACCCCTCCACTTT TRBJ1-6 NA TRBV7-9 NA 16
CASSPGHGKDTQYF TGTGCCAGCAGCCCGGGACACGGCAAGGATACGCAGTATTTT TRBJ2-3 NA TRBV11-3 NA 14
CASSHRDSQLIGELFF TGTGCCAGCTCACACAGGGATTCTCAGCTTATCGGGGAGCTGTTTTTT TRBJ2-2 NA TRBV18 NA 16
CASSLVPGVESEAFF TGTGCCAGCAGCTTAGTCCCAGGGGTCGAATCTGAAGCTTTCTTT TRBJ1-1 NA TRBV7-8 NA 15
CASSATTGLVTGELFF TGTGCCAGCAGCGCCACCACAGGGTTGGTTACCGGGGAGCTGTTTTTT TRBJ2-2 NA TRBV9 few 16
CASAERGTEAFF TGTGCCAGCGCCGAAAGGGGGACTGAAGCTTTCTTT TRBJ1-1 NA TRBV25-1 NA 12
CASSQEETGRSYNSPLHF TGTGCCAGCAGCCAAGAGGAGACAGGGCGCTCCTATAATTCACCCCTCCACTTT TRBJ1-6 TRBD1 TRBV4-2 few 18
CASSLGANYGYTF TGTGCCAGTAGTCTCGGGGCTAACTATGGCTACACCTTC TRBJ1-2 NA TRBV19 NA 13
CASSQASYRGHEQYF TGCGCCAGCAGCCAAGCAAGCTACAGGGGGCACGAGCAGTACTTC TRBJ2-7 TRBD1 TRBV4-3 NA 15
CASSEFQGAVQPQHF TGTGCCAGCAGTGAATTTCAGGGGGCCGTTCAGCCCCAGCATTTT TRBJ1-5 TRBD1 TRBV2 NA 15
CASSMGLAVREQFF TGTGCCAGCAGCATGGGACTAGCGGTCCGTGAGCAGTTCTTC TRBJ2-1 TRBD2 TRBV9 few 14
CAITTTNTDTQYF TGTGCCATCACTACGACAAACACAGATACGCAGTATTTT TRBJ2-3 NA TRBV10-3 NA 13
CSVATGFKNSQYF TGCAGCGTTGCAACAGGGTTCAAAAACAGTCAGTACTTC TRBJ2-4 NA TRBV29-1 NA 13
CATSTPGWSNTGELFF TGTGCCACCAGCACCCCCGGGTGGTCGAACACCGGGGAGCTGTTTTTT TRBJ2-2 NA TRBV15 NA 16
CASSLDRRGARNEQFF TGTGCCAGCAGCTTGGATCGAAGGGGCGCGCGGAATGAGCAGTTCTTC TRBJ2-1 NA TRBV5-6 NA 16
CASSSITNAGGPTDTQYF TGTGCCAGCAGTTCGATCACGAACGCGGGGGGGCCAACAGATACGCAGTATTTT TRBJ2-3 TRBD2 TRBV27 NA 18
CASSLLVSRAGELFF TGTGCCAGCAGCTTATTGGTCTCCAGGGCCGGGGAGCTGTTTTTT TRBJ2-2 NA TRBV7-9 NA 15
CASSLSVGAGGYEQYF TGTGCCAGCAGTTTATCAGTCGGGGCAGGGGGCTACGAGCAGTACTTC TRBJ2-7 TRBD1 TRBV27 NA 16
CASSPGLWGRNTEAFF TGTGCCAGCAGCCCCGGTCTCTGGGGCAGGAACACTGAAGCTTTCTTT TRBJ1-1 NA TRBV7-6 NA 16
CASSYPGTSEQFF TGTGCCAGCAGTTACCCCGGGACTAGCGAGCAGTTCTTC TRBJ2-1 TRBD2 TRBV6-5 NA 13
CASSSGQDLYNSPLHF TGTGCCAGCAGCTCGGGACAGGATCTGTATAATTCACCCCTCCACTTT TRBJ1-6 TRBD1 TRBV5-4 NA 16
CSSSLASGSSYEQYF TGTTCCAGCAGCTTGGCTAGCGGCAGCTCCTACGAGCAGTACTTC TRBJ2-7 TRBD2 TRBV7-9 NA 15
CASSRIRTTAGELFF TGTGCCAGCAGCCGGATAAGAACTACGGCCGGGGAGCTGTTTTTT TRBJ2-2 NA TRBV14 NA 15
CASSESRVANSQYF TGTGCCAGCAGTGAATCCAGGGTAGCAAACAGTCAGTACTTC TRBJ2-4 NA TRBV6-1 NA 14
CASSQDPGQGARNTEAFF TGCGCCAGCAGCCAAGATCCGGGACAGGGGGCGCGCAACACTGAAGCTTTCTTT TRBJ1-1 TRBD1 TRBV4-3 NA 18
CASSLNGREGHNEQFF TGTGCCAGCAGCTTAAATGGGCGGGAGGGCCACAATGAGCAGTTCTTC TRBJ2-1 TRBD2 TRBV13 few 16
CASSSGFAAEAFF TGTGCCAGCAGCTCGGGGTTCGCCGCTGAAGCTTTCTTT TRBJ1-1 NA TRBV5-6 NA 13
CASSRPSGRGYGYTF TGTGCCAGCAGCCGACCGAGCGGGCGCGGCTATGGCTACACCTTC TRBJ1-2 NA TRBV11-2 NA 15
CASSPGGQETQYF TGTGCCAGTAGCCCCGGAGGCCAAGAGACCCAGTACTTC TRBJ2-5 NA TRBV5-4 NA 13
CASSLSPARPHEQYF TGTGCCAGCAGTTTATCTCCAGCGCGACCTCACGAGCAGTACTTC TRBJ2-7 NA TRBV27 NA 15
CASSTGNLNQPQHF TGTGCCAGCAGTACCGGGAATCTCAATCAGCCCCAGCATTTT TRBJ1-5 NA TRBV27 NA 14
CASSEQDGDSPLHF TGTGCCAGCAGCGAACAGGATGGGGATTCACCCCTCCACTTT TRBJ1-6 NA TRBV9 few 14
CASSEADTRTDTQYF TGTGCCAGCAGTGAAGCAGACACCCGCACAGATACGCAGTATTTT TRBJ2-3 NA TRBV2 NA 15
CAWERKDRGSYNEQFF TGTGCCTGGGAACGTAAAGACAGGGGATCATACAATGAGCAGTTCTTC TRBJ2-1 TRBD1 TRBV30 NA 16
CASSWTGGAGDTEAFF TGCGCCAGCAGCTGGACGGGGGGCGCGGGGGACACTGAAGCTTTCTTT TRBJ1-1 NA TRBV5-1 few 16
CAWTREANYGYTF TGTGCCTGGACCAGGGAAGCTAACTATGGCTACACCTTC TRBJ1-2 NA TRBV30 few 13
CASSQGELVSYNEQFF TGCGCCAGCAGCCAAGGGGAACTAGTCTCCTACAATGAGCAGTTCTTC TRBJ2-1 NA TRBV4-1 NA 16
CASSLTGLETEAFF TGTGCCAGCAGCTTAACAGGACTAGAAACTGAAGCTTTCTTT TRBJ1-1 NA TRBV5-4 few 14
CASRGGIGSGTEAFF TGTGCCAGCAGGGGGGGTATTGGGTCTGGCACTGAAGCTTTCTTT TRBJ1-1 NA TRBV28 NA 15
CASSYSDLGAFLTDTQYF TGCGCCAGCAGCTATAGCGATTTGGGAGCTTTTCTTACAGATACGCAGTATTTT TRBJ2-3 NA TRBV4-1 NA 18
CASSLGQGKEKLFF TGTGCCAGCAGCCTCGGACAGGGTAAAGAAAAACTGTTTTTT TRBJ1-4 TRBD1 TRBV7-2 few 14
CASSQEGTGNTEAFF TGCGCCAGCAGCCAAGAGGGGACAGGGAACACTGAAGCTTTCTTT TRBJ1-1 TRBD1 TRBV4-1 NA 15